This T cell receptor beta chain came from a study of blood T cell repertoires in COVID-19. Study-level background: T cells, B-cell-depleted T cells, or PBMCs provided the cDNA or gDNA that served as material.

This CDR3 contains 15 residues. Germline CDR1 is SGHRS and CDR2 is YFSETQ. Trimming pared 1 base from V and 0 bases from J, leaving 7 bases between. In the original processing: Reference gene primer amplification gave estimated nucleated cell counts. Only in-frame clones appear in the TCRdb table, and some are missing; sequencing was by immunoSEQ multiplex PCR. For V, J and clone size, that table is used; D and trimming come from the DNA. Of approximately 50,000 clones in the sample, over 75% were seen once. Patients at the Seattle site were enrolled during active infection and followed longitudinally.

V and J are TRBV5-1 and TRBJ2-2, with D uncertain. This receptor was obtained from a man in his sixties with COVID-19, enrolled during active disease. Sample: peripheral blood. CDR3 amino acids: CASSLRVPNTGELFF. The CDR3, as DNA: TGCGCCAGCAGCTTGAGAGTCCCGAACACCGGGGAGCTGTTTTTT.